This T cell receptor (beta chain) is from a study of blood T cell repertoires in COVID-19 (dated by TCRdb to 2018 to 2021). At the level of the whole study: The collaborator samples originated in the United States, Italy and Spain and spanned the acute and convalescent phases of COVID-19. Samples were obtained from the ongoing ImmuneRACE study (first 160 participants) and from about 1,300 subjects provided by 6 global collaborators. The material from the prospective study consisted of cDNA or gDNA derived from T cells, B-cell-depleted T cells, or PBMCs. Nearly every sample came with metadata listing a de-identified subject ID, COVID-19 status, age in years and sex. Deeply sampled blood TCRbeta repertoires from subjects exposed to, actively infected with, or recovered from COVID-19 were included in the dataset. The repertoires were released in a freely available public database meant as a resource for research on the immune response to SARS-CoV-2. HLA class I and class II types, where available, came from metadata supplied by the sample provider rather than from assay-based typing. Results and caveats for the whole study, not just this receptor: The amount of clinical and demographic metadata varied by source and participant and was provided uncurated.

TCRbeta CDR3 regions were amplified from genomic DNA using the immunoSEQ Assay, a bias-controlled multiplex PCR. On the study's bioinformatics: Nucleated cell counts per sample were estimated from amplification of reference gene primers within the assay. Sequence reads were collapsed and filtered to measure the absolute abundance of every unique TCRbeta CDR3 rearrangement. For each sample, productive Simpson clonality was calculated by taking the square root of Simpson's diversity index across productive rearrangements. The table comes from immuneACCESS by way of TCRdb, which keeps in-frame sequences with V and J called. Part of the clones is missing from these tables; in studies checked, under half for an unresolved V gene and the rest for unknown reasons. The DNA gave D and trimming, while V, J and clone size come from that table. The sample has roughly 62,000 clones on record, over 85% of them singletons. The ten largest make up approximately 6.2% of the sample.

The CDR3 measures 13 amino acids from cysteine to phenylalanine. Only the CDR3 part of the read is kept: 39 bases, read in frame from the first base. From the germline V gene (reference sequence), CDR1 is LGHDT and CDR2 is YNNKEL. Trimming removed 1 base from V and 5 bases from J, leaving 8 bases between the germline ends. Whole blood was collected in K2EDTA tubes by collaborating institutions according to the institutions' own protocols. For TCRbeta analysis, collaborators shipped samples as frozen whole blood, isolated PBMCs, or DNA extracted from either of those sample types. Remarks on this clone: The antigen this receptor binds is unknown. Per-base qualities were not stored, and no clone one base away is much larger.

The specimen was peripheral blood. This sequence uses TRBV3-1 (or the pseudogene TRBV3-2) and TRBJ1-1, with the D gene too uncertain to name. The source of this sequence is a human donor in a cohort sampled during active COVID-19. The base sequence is TGTGCCAGCAGCCAAGGCGGAGGGACTGAAGCTTTCTTT. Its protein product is CASSQGGGTEAFF.